This TCR beta chain is drawn from a study of blood T cell repertoires in COVID-19. The protocol was immunoSEQ multiplex PCR, while the TCRdb copy is restricted to in-frame clones and leaves out a portion. There are 97,000 or so clones in the sample; approximately 88% occur only once, and 4% to 5.5% lies in the top ten. The V gene's germline CDR1 is LNHNV and CDR2 YYDKDF (reference sequence). Trimming removed 0 bases from V and 8 bases from J, with 5 bases in between. CDR3 length equals 13 residues. The J gene is TRBJ1-6, the V gene TRBV15, with D hard to call. Specimen: peripheral blood. This receptor was taken from a human donor in a cohort sampled during active COVID-19. The CDR3 DNA sequence: TGTGCCACCAGCAGAGAAGAGGATTCACCCCTCCACTTT. Protein sequence: CATSREEDSPLHF.